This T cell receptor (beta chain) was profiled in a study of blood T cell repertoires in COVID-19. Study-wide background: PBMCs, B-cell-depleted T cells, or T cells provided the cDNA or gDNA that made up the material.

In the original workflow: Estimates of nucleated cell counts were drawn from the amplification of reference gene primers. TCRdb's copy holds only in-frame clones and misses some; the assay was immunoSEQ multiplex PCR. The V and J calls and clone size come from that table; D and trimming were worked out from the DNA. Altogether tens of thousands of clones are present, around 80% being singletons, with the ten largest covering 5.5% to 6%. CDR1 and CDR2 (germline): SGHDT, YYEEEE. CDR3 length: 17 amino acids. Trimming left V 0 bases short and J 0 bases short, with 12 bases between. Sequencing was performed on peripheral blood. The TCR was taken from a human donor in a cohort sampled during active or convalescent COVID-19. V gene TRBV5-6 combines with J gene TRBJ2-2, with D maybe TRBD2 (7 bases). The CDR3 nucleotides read TGTGCCAGCAGCTTGGTGGGGGGGCTACCGAACACCGGGGAGCTGTTTTTT. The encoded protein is CASSLVGGLPNTGELFF.